This TCR beta chain was retrieved from a study of blood T cell repertoires in COVID-19. About the research overall: Both acute and convalescent COVID-19 samples were obtained from the United States, Italy and Spain. In each case, the material was cDNA or gDNA derived from T cells, B-cell-depleted T cells, or PBMCs.

The V and J ends lost 4 bases and 2 bases, in that order; junction bases with no gene match: 1. Per germline, CDR1 LGHDT and CDR2 YNNKEL (reference sequence). The length of the CDR3 is 14 residues. Authors' data handling: From reference gene primer amplification, estimates of nucleated cell counts were derived. Method: immunoSEQ multiplex PCR; TCRdb's copy keeps in-frame clones and lacks some. That table furnishes V, J and clone size, whereas the DNA furnished D and trimming. The table lists about 190,000 clones, around four fifths of them singletons. Specimen: peripheral blood. This sequence was found in a woman in her 70s with active or convalescent COVID-19. The chain links TRBV3-1 (or the pseudogene TRBV3-2) to TRBJ2-3, with 9 bases that match TRBD2. CDR3 protein: CASSPSGVTDTQYF. The CDR3 DNA is TGTGCCAGCAGCCCTAGCGGGGTCACAGATACGCAGTATTTT.